This section outlines one TCR beta chain sequence together with its context. The antigen is undetermined. Only in-frame clones appear in the TCRdb table, and some are missing; sequencing was by immunoSEQ multiplex PCR. This table has about 46,000 clones, roughly 80% appearing once. An approximately nine-day culture period preceded the isolation of CD4+ T cells. The CDR3 totals 14 residues. Germline CDR1 is SGHTA and CDR2 is FQGNSA. V was clipped by 1 base and J by 4 bases, with 8 bases between them. This entry belongs to a study of vaccination effects on CD4 cells after COVID-19. The receptor was derived from a human donor who had a prior SARS-CoV-2 infection. The starting material was CD4+ T cells from PBMCs cultured without peptide, obtained before COVID-19 vaccination. This rearrangement joins TRBV7-2 to TRBJ1-5; D ambiguous. The CDR3 DNA reads TGTGCCAGCAGCTTAGGGGTGGAAAATCAGCCCCAGCATTTT. Translating gives CASSLGVENQPQHF.